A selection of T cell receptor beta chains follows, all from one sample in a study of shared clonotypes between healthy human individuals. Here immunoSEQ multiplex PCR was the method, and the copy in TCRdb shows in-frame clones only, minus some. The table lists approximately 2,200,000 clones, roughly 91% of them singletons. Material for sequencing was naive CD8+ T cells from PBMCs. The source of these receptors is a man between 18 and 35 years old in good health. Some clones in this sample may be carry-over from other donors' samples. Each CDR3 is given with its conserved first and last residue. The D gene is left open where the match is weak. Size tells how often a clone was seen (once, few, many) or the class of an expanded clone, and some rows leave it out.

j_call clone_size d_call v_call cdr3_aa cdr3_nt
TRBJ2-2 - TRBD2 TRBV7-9 CASSSRLLAGGTGELFF TGTGCCAGCAGCTCCAGACTACTAGCGGGAGGGACCGGGGAGCTGTTTTTT
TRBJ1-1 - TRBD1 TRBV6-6 CASSYNRGWNTEAFF TGTGCCAGCAGTTACAACAGGGGCTGGAACACTGAAGCTTTCTTT
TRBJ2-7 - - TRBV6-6 CATALVVHEQYF TGTGCCACCGCACTAGTAGTCCACGAGCAGTACTTC
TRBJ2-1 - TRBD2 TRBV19 CASSHRGAGFNNEQFF TGTGCCAGTAGTCACCGGGGAGCGGGATTCAACAATGAGCAGTTCTTC
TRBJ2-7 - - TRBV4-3 CASSQDWAGPSYEQYF TGCGCCAGCAGCCAAGATTGGGCAGGGCCATCCTACGAGCAGTACTTC
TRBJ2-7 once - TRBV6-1 CASSEGRTYEQYF TGTGCCAGCAGTGAGGGCAGGACCTACGAGCAGTACTTC
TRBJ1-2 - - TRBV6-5 CASSYLQGNYGYTF TGTGCCAGCAGTTATCTCCAGGGTAACTATGGCTACACCTTC
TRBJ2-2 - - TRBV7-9 CASSSPELTETSPGELFF TGTGCCAGCAGCTCCCCGGAGTTAACGGAGACCTCCCCGGGGGAGCTGTTTTTT
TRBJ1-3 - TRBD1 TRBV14 CASSAGTGRGNTIYF TGTGCCAGCAGCGCCGGGACAGGGCGCGGAAACACCATATATTTT
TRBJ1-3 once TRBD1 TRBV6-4 CAINNRGWGNTIYF TGTGCCATCAATAACAGGGGATGGGGAAACACCATATATTTT
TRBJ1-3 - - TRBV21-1 CASSKSNTGESSGNTIYF TGTGCCAGCAGCAAGTCAAATACAGGGGAAAGTTCCGGAAACACCATATATTTT
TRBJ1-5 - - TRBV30 CAWSWGTAFSNQPQHF TGTGCCTGGAGTTGGGGAACGGCATTTAGCAATCAGCCCCAGCATTTT
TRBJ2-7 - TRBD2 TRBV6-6 CASSFLGTRDEQYF TGTGCCAGCAGTTTCCTAGGGACTAGGGACGAGCAGTACTTC
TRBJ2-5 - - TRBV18 CASSANRAETQYF TGTGCCAGCTCAGCGAACAGGGCGGAGACCCAGTACTTC